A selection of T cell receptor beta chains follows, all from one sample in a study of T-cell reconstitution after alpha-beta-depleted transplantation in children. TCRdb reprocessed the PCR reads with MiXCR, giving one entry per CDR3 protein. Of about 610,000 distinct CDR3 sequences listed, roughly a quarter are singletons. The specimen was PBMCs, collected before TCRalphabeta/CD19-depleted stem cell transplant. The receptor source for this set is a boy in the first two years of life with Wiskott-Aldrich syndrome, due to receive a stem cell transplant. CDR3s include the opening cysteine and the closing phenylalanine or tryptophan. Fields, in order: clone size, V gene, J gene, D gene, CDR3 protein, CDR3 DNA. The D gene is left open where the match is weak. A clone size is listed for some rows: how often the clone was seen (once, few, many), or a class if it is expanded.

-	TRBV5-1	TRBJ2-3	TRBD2	CASSYMGTSGRNYPDTQYF	TGCGCCAGCAGCTATATGGGGACTAGCGGGAGAAACTACCCAGATACGCAGTATTTT
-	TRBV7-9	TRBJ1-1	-	CASSLYRDERAEAFF	TGTGCCAGCAGCTTATACAGGGACGAACGGGCTGAAGCTTTCTTT
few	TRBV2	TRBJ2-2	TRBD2	CASSGRLTGELFF	TGTGCCAGTAGCGGGAGGCTCACCGGGGAGCTGTTTTTT
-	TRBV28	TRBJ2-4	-	CASSPSSYQYF	TGTGCCAGCAGCCCGAGCAGCTACCAGTACTTC
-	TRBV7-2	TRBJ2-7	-	CASSLDSVAASYEQYF	TGTGCCAGCAGCTTAGATTCGGTGGCAGCATCCTACGAGCAGTACTTC
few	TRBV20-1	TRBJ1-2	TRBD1	CSARPYRGAYGYTF	TGCAGTGCTAGGCCTTACAGGGGCGCCTATGGCTACACCTTC
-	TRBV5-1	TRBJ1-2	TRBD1	CASSIDREYGYTF	TGCGCCAGCAGCATCGACAGGGAGTATGGCTACACCTTC
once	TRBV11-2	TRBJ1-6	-	CASSLAQGVGSPLHF	TGTGCCAGCAGCTTAGCACAGGGTGTTGGTTCACCCCTCCACTTT
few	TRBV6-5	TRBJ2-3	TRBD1	CASSLRDSDTQYF	TGTGCCAGCAGTTTACGGGACAGCGATACGCAGTATTTT
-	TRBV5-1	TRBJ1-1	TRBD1	CASRGGGQGPAFF	TGCGCCAGCAGGGGAGGGGGACAGGGGCCAGCTTTCTTT
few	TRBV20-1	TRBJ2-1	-	CSARDSLYNEQFF	TGCAGTGCTAGGGACTCGCTCTACAATGAGCAGTTCTTC
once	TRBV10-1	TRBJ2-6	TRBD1	CASRWGDRVVSGANVLTF	TGCGCCAGCCGATGGGGGGACAGGGTTGTTTCTGGGGCCAACGTCCTGACTTTC